This T cell receptor beta chain was found in a study of shared T cell receptors in the human thymus. Data came from immunoSEQ multiplex PCR; TCRdb stores just in-frame clones and leaves some out. The sample lists approximately 730,000 clones; over 75% were seen once. The ends lost 0 bases at V and 7 bases at J; junction bases unmatched: 11. The CDR3 is 16 residues long. The same specimen was also included in a second study, on human thymus T cells. In that study: Donor material was obtained from healthy Finnish infants undergoing corrective surgery for congenital heart defects. Resections from corrective heart surgery provided thymus tissue. The authors found apparently biased V and J gene usage in thymic and blood repertoires. As related research reported, thymic repertoires overlapped highly among unrelated individuals.

The sequence derives from a girl under two years old with a congenital heart defect. Sequenced: thymocytes. The chain carries TRBV23-1 and TRBJ1-2, with 7 bases fitting TRBD1. TRBV23-1 is an open reading frame, and its role is uncertain. This CDR3 reads CASSQSKKGALGGYTF. The DNA of the CDR3 is TGCGCCAGCAGTCAATCGAAGAAGGGGGCTCTGGGTGGCTACACCTTC.